Detailed here is one TCR beta chain. CDR3 length: 15 amino acids. Germline trimming cut 0 bases from V and 3 bases from J; bases unmatched to any gene: 5. Germline V CDR1 and CDR2: SGHNT, YYREEE (reference sequence). These data belong to a study of T cell changes during pregnancy in multiple sclerosis. Produced via immunoSEQ multiplex PCR; TCRdb's table is partial and in-frame only. This sample has 55,000 to 65,000 clones, with roughly 90% found just once. V and J are TRBV5-4 and TRBJ2-5; 7 nucleotides align to TRBD2. The TCR comes from a female donor in good health, enrolled as a control in a pregnancy study. The sample consisted of peripheral blood, taken in the first trimester of pregnancy. Written as DNA, the CDR3 is TGTGCCAGCAGCTTGGACGGGAGGAAAGAAGAGACCCAGTACTTC. This sequence encodes CASSLDGRKEETQYF.